A single sample is the source of the 17 T cell receptor beta chains below, sequenced in a study of PD-L1 blockade in urothelial cancer. Measured with immunoSEQ multiplex PCR; TCRdb has only the in-frame clones, and not every one. The table lists approximately 32,000 clones, around 80% of them singletons. Sequenced here: PBMCs, sampled around atezolizumab (anti-PD-L1) treatment. The receptors derive from a man aged 70 or older with urothelial cancer.

This chain uses TRBV30 with TRBJ2-3; 7 bases agree with TRBD2. The germline V gene encodes CDR1 GTSNPN and CDR2 SVGIG (reference sequence). V dropped 5 bases and J dropped 1; count of bases not matched to a gene: 6. The CDR3 has 14 residues. CDR3 in DNA: TGTGCCTGGGAAACTGGGGGGGGCACAGATACGCAGTATTTT. Translated: CAWETGGGTDTQYF.

The chain links TRBV4-3 to TRBJ1-2; 9 bases agree with TRBD1. The germline CDR1 and CDR2 sequences are LGHNA and YSLEER. The V gene end was trimmed by 4 bases and the J gene end by 8 bases; junction bases not matched to a gene: 5. This CDR3 is built from 13 residues. The CDR3 DNA follows: TGCGCCAGCAGCCCGGGGACAGGGTTAGGCTACACCTTC. Its translation: CASSPGTGLGYTF.

V is TRBV7-9 and J is TRBJ2-4, with 7 positions matching TRBD2. The J segment lost 6 bases and the V segment lost 7 bases, leaving 9 bases of the junction unmatched. CDR1 is SEHNR and CDR2 is FQNEAQ in the germline V gene (reference sequence). CDR3 length: 14 amino acids. The CDR3 DNA follows: TGTGCCAGCACGGCATCGGGGAGGGGAAACATTCAGTACTTC. Its protein product is CASTASGRGNIQYF.

V usage is TRBV19 and J usage is TRBJ1-1; tentative D call: TRBD1 (5 bases). This CDR3 is 13 amino acids long. V dropped 1 base and J dropped 7 bases, with 10 bases sitting between them. Germline CDR1 reads LNHDA; CDR2 reads SQIVND (reference sequence). In DNA, the CDR3 is TGTGCCAGTAGTATAGCCTTGACAGATGAAGCTTTCTTT. Residues: CASSIALTDEAFF. Full variable domain (missing parts from reference TRBV19 and TRBJ1-1): DGGITQSPKYLFRKEGQNVTLSCEQNLNHDAMYWYRQDPGQGLRLIYYSQIVNDFQKGDIAEGYSVSREKKESFPLTVTSAQKNPTAFYLCASSIALTDEAFFGQGTRLTVV.

This clone was detected a few times. J is TRBJ2-7 and V is TRBV29-1; TRBD1 is a possible D gene (6 bases). Trimming stripped 6 bases from V and 6 bases from J, with 15 bases between. Germline V CDR1 and CDR2: SQVTM, ANQGSEA. The CDR3 loop spans 12 amino acids. The CDR3 loop reads CSVRTAEREQYF. The CDR3 nucleotides read TGCAGCGTCCGGACAGCCGAACGCGAGCAGTACTTC.

The J gene is TRBJ1-6, the V gene TRBV5-1, with D perhaps TRBD1 (6 bases). Between the trimmed V and J ends, which lost 4 bases and 9 bases, there was a span of 20 bases. This CDR3 region has 16 residues. CDR1 is SGHRS and CDR2 is YFSETQ in the germline V gene. The CDR3 sequence is CASSPNQQGRGSPLHF. DNA of the CDR3: TGCGCCAGCAGCCCAAACCAACAGGGCAGGGGTTCACCCCTCCACTTT.

The genes are TRBV19 and TRBJ1-2; no definite D call. CDR1 and CDR2 (germline): LNHDA, SQIVND (reference sequence). Trimming left V 2 bases short and J 2 bases short, with 9 bases between. The CDR3 is made up of 14 amino acids. DNA of the CDR3: TGTGCCAGTAGTATACTCCACTTAAACTATGGCTACACCTTC. Translation gives CASSILHLNYGYTF. Complete variable domain (other parts from reference TRBV19 and TRBJ1-2): DGGITQSPKYLFRKEGQNVTLSCEQNLNHDAMYWYRQDPGQGLRLIYYSQIVNDFQKGDIAEGYSVSREKKESFPLTVTSAQKNPTAFYLCASSILHLNYGYTFGSGTRLTVV.

The V and J genes are TRBV10-3 and TRBJ2-1; 8 bases match TRBD2. Germline values: CDR1 ENHRY, CDR2 SYGVKD. J was trimmed by 7 bases and V by 4 bases; bases with no gene match: 6. This CDR3 region has 14 residues. CDR3 amino acids: CAISARGGMNEQFF. CDR3 in DNA: TGTGCCATCAGTGCCCGGGGGGGGATGAATGAGCAGTTCTTC.

V usage is TRBV30 and J usage is TRBJ1-1, with D perhaps TRBD1 (6 bases). This CDR3 contains 13 residues. Germline V gives CDR1 GTSNPN, CDR2 SVGIG (reference sequence). Trimming shortened V by 7 bases and J by 5 bases, and 17 bases separated the two germline ends. The CDR3 sequence: CAYGQIEETEAFF. CDR3 coding DNA: TGTGCCTATGGACAGATCGAAGAAACTGAAGCTTTCTTT.

The chain is built from TRBV5-1 and TRBJ2-1; 12 bases line up with TRBD2. V gave up 4 bases and J gave up 4 bases; unmatched junction bases: 6. This CDR3 region has 16 residues. Germline lookup yields CDR1 SGHRS and CDR2 YFSETQ. Written as DNA, the CDR3 is TGCGCCAGCAGCCGTGAGACTAGCGGGAGTTACAATGAGCAGTTCTTC. Residues: CASSRETSGSYNEQFF. The whole variable domain, filled in from reference TRBV5-1 and TRBJ2-1, reads KAGVTQTPRYLIKTRGQQVTLSCSPISGHRSVSWYQQTPGQGLQFLFEYFSETQRNKGNFPGRFSGRQFSNSRSEMNVSTLELGDSALYLCASSRETSGSYNEQFFGPGTRLTVL.

The chain employs TRBV28 and TRBJ2-1; TRBD1 matches at 9 bases. V trimming: 6 bases; J trimming: 7 bases; junction bases outside the gene matches: 16. The germline V gene has CDR1 MDHEN and CDR2 SYDVKM. CDR3 length equals 17 residues. The CDR3 spells CASRTWGGDREGNEQFF. CDR3 coding DNA: TGTGCCAGCAGGACCTGGGGGGGGGACAGGGAAGGGAATGAGCAGTTCTTC.

The rearrangement links TRBV5-1 to TRBJ1-3; D is unresolved. Trimming removed 3 bases at V and 0 bases at J, with 13 bases between. The CDR3 is 16 residues long. Germline V CDR1 and CDR2: SGHRS, YFSETQ. For the CDR3, the DNA is TGCGCCAGCAGCTCTCAGGTTCGAAGCTCTGGAAACACCATATATTTT. This encodes CASSSQVRSSGNTIYF.

The rearrangement links TRBV7-2 to TRBJ1-2; 10 bases align to TRBD1. CDR3 length: 15 residues. With V trimmed by 1 base and J by 4 bases, 3 bases remained unmatched. Germline V gene lookup returns CDR1 SGHTA and CDR2 FQGNSA. CDR3 DNA sequence: TGTGCCAGCAGCTTAGGACAGGGGGCGATCTATGGCTACACCTTC. Translated, it gives CASSLGQGAIYGYTF.

The chain is built from TRBV7-2 and TRBJ1-4; 10 bases align to TRBD1. The CDR3 totals 15 residues. V was pared by 5 bases and J by 8 bases, with 8 bases of the junction left unmatched. Germline-derived CDR1 and CDR2 are SGHTA and FQGNSA. CDR3 nucleotides: TGTGCCAGCAGCCCGGGACAGGGGATTATGGAAAAACTGTTTTTT. Translating gives CASSPGQGIMEKLFF.

The chain carries TRBV9 and TRBJ2-1; a possible D gene is TRBD1 (5 bases). The germline V gene has CDR1 SGDLS and CDR2 YYNGEE. Trimming removed 2 bases from V and 1 base from J, with 10 bases in between. The CDR3 has 15 amino acids. CDR3 in DNA: TGTGCCAGCAGCGTTTTCGGACAATCCTACAATGAGCAGTTCTTC. It codes for CASSVFGQSYNEQFF.

The chain combines TRBV28 with TRBJ1-1; D perhaps matches TRBD1 (5 bases). Germline CDR1 is MDHEN and CDR2 is SYDVKM. This CDR3 has 13 residues. Trimming removed 5 bases from V and 8 bases from J, with 15 bases in between. The chain's CDR3 is CASSRGTETEAFF. CDR3 coding DNA: TGTGCCAGCAGTCGCGGGACGGAAACAGAAGCTTTCTTT.

In its sample, this clone was seen once. The V and J genes are TRBV18 and TRBJ1-1; D uncertain. Trimming left V 0 bases short and J 0 bases short, with 14 bases between. CDR1 and CDR2 from the germline V gene are KGHSH and LQKENI. The CDR3 runs to 17 residues. CDR3 sequence: CASSPPWRRTLNTEAFF. CDR3 DNA sequence: TGTGCCAGCTCACCACCTTGGAGGAGAACTTTGAACACTGAAGCTTTCTTT.